These T cell receptor beta chains were read from a single sample in a study of beta chain features in type 1 diabetes. Measured with immunoSEQ multiplex PCR; TCRdb has only the in-frame clones, and not every one. This table has 200,000 to 250,000 clones, over 9.5% appearing once. Input material: naive CD4+ T cells from blood. The receptor source for this set is a woman in her late teens or twenties in good health. The CDR3 runs from the conserved cysteine through the conserved F or W.

V gene,CDR3 protein
TRBV29-1,CSDNSTYEQYF
TRBV30,CAWSRQRTIQPQHF
TRBV25-1,CASSESGTGWEQYF
TRBV6-5,CASKTSGTMTQFF
TRBV6-1,CASRNRGTGELFF
TRBV7-2,CASSLGRDSSYNEQFF
TRBV12-5,CASGFYVARTDTQYF
TRBV5-1,CASSPTGSAYGYTF
TRBV5-4,CASSAPGHNGYTF
TRBV19,CASSIYRQGLNQPQHF
TRBV6-1,CASSESPGQGFGEQYF
TRBV6-6,CASSGLQEQFF
TRBV5-1,CASSLSREGTEAFF
TRBV2,CASRDIQETQYF
TRBV11-2,CASTNTSTINEQFF
TRBV25-1,CASSELGGETYEQYF
TRBV5-8,CASSRARETQYF
TRBV5-4,CASSLRGGTYNEQFF
TRBV30,CAWSVRQSLRQPQHF
TRBV5-1,CASRGQGKSPLHF
TRBV7-9,CASSYLSSYEQYF
TRBV5-1,CASSSAGGDNEQFF
TRBV21-1,CASSTTGKKVYEQYF
TRBV5-1,CASSWGLAGGLSYNEQFF
TRBV19,CASSVRDRGNQPQHF
TRBV5-6,CASSLDYGTGGDAFF
TRBV18,CASSPATSGKYNEQFF
TRBV30,CAWSPLQAWDEKLFF
TRBV2,CASTERGRDDSPLHF
TRBV7-2,CASSTFLGTGVDTQYF
TRBV6-1,CASSVTVTDTQYF
TRBV2,CASTRAGRPQHF
TRBV14,CASSQRGGDRVTEAFF
TRBV5-1,CASNPLGAADTQYF
TRBV28,CASSFRTSGGYKAEAFF
TRBV5-1,CASSLEAGTTSGEQFF
TRBV18,CASSPLGLAGGPREQYF
TRBV6-1,CASSVLTGGNQPQHF
TRBV19,CASSKLDTQYF
TRBV30,CAWGRGSYNSPLHF
TRBV18,CASSPLDSYEQYF
TRBV6-6,CASRDRETNYGYTF
TRBV4-2,CASSQVTGGRYNEQFF
TRBV30,CAWSELAGDNEQFF
TRBV6-1,CASRDSNQPQHF
TRBV6-5,CASSPTSGGYNEQFF
TRBV5-1,CASSSHKRLAGYEQYF
TRBV30,CAWSPDSPNQPQHF
TRBV27,CASSFWETGRETQYF
TRBV9,CASSVGSRQPQHF
TRBV6-1,CASSPTGDYGYTF
TRBV7-9,CASSLLQSGTEAFF
TRBV5-1,CASRGTGALMNTEAFF
TRBV30,CAWRAMSTDTQYF
TRBV5-4,CASSLLDGDNEQFF